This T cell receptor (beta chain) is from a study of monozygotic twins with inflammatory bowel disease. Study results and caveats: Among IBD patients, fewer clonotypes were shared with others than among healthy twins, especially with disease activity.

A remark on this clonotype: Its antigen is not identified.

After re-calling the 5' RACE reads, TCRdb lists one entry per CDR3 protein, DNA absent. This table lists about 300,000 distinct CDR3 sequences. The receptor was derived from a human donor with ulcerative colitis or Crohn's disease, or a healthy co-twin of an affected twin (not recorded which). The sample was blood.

CDR3 residues: CASSKALEGYTEAFF. This chain joins TRBV21-1 and TRBJ1-1; the D call from TCRdb, TRBD1, cannot be confirmed without DNA. TRBV21-1 is flagged as a pseudogene. This CDR3 is 15 amino acids long.